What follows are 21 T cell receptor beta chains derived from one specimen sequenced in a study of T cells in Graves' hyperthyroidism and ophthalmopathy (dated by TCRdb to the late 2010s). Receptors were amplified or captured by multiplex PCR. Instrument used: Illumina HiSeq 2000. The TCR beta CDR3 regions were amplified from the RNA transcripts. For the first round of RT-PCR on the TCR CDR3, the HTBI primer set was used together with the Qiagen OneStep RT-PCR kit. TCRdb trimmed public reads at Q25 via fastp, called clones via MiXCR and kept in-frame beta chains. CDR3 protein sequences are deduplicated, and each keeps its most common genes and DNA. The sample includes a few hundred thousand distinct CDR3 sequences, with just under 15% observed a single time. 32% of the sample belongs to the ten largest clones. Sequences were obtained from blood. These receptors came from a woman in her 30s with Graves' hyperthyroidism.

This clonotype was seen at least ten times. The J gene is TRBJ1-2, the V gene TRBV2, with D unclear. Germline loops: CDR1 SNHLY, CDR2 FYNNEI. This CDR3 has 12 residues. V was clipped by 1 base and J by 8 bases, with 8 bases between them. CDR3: CASSEGGPGYTF. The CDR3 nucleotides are TGTGCCAGCAGTGAAGGAGGACCCGGCTACACCTTC.

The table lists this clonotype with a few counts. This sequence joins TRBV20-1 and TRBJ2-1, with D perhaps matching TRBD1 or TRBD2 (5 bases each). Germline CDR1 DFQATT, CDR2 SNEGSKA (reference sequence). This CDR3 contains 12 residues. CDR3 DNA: TGCAGCCGAAGGGACCTTTACAATGAGCAGTTCTTC. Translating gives CSRRDLYNEQFF.

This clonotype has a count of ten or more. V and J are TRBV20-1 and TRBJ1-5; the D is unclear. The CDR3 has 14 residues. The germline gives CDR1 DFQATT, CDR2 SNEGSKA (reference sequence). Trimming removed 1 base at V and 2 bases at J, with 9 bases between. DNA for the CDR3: TGCAGTGCTAGAGTCCCTGCGGGCAATCAGCCCCAGCATTTT. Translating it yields CSARVPAGNQPQHF.

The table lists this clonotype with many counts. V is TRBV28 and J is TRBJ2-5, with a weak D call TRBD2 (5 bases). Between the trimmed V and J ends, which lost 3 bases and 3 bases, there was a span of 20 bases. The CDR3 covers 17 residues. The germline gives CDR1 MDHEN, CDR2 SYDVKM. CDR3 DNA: TGTGCCAGCAGTTTCCTTCTGGCGGGCCCCCAGGAAGAGACCCAGTACTTC. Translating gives CASSFLLAGPQEETQYF.

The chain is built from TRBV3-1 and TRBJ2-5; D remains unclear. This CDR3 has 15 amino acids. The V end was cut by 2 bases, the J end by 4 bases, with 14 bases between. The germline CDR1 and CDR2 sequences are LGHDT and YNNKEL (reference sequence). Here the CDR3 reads CASSQISGASETQYF. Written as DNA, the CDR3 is TGTGCCAGCAGCCAAATATCAGGAGCGTCAGAGACCCAGTACTTC.

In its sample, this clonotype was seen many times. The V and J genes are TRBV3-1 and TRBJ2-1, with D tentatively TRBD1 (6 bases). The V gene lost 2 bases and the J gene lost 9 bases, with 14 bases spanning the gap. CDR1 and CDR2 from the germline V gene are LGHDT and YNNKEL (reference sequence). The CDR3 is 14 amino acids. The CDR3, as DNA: TGTGCCAGCAGCCAAACAGTGTTGGGGGCTGAGCAGTTCTTC. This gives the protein CASSQTVLGAEQFF.

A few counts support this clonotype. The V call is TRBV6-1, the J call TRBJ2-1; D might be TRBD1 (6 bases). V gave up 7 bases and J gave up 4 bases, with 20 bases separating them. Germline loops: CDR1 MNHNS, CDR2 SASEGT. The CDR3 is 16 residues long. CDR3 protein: CASTFTGTHEYNEQFF. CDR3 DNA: TGTGCCAGCACCTTCACCGGGACACATGAGTACAATGAGCAGTTCTTC.

The CDR3 loop reads CASSVHQGYEQYF. Here the CDR3 DNA reads TGTGCCAGCAGCGTACACCAGGGCTACGAGCAGTACTTC. The chain joins TRBV9 to TRBJ2-7, with a possible D match to TRBD1 (5 bases). V shed 1 base and J shed 3 bases, with 8 bases lying between them. Looked up from germline, CDR1 is SGDLS and CDR2 is YYNGEE. CDR3 size: 13 residues.

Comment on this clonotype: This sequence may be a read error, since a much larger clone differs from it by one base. Here the CDR3 DNA reads TGTGCCAGCAGTGGATCGTTGTCGACAGGCGGATACTACGAGCAGTACTTC. It encodes CASSGSLSTGGYYEQYF. This chain connects TRBV2 to TRBJ2-7, with a possible D match to TRBD1 (6 bases). V dropped 4 bases and J dropped 3 bases, with 22 bases sitting between them. The CDR3 has 17 amino acids. Germline lookup yields CDR1 SNHLY and CDR2 FYNNEI.

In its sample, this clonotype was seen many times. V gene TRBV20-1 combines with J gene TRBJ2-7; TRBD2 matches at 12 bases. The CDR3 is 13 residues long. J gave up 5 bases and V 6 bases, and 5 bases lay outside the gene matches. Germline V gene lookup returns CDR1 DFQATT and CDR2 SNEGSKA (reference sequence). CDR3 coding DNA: TGCAGTGCAGGACTAGCGGGAAACGACGAGCAGTACTTC. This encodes CSAGLAGNDEQYF.

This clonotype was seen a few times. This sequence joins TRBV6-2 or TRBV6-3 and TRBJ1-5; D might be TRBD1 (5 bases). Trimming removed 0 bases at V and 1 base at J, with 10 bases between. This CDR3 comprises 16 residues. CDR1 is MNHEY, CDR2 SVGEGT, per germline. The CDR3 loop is CASSYSGQGSNQPQHF. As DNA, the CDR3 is TGTGCCAGCAGTTACTCGGGCCAGGGAAGCAATCAGCCCCAGCATTTT.

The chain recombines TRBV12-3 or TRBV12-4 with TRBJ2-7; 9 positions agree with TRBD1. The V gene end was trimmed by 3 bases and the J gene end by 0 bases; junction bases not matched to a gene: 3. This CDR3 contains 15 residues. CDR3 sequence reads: CASSLDRGSSYEQYF. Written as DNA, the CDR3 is TGTGCCAGCAGTTTGGACAGGGGAAGCTCCTACGAGCAGTACTTC.

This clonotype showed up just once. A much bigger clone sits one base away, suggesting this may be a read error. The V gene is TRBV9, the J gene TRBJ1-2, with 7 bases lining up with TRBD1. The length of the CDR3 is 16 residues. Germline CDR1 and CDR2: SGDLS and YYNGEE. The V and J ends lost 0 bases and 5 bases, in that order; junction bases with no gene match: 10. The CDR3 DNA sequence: TGTGCCAGCAGCGTAGAAGTAAAGGGACAGATGTATGGCTACACCTTC. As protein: CASSVEVKGQMYGYTF.

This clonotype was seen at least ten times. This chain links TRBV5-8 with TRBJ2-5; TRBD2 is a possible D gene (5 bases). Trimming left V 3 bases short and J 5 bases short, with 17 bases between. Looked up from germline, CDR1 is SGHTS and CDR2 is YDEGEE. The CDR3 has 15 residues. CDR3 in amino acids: CASSSPLLAGETQYF. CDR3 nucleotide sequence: TGTGCCAGCAGCTCCCCCCTGCTAGCCGGGGAGACCCAGTACTTC.

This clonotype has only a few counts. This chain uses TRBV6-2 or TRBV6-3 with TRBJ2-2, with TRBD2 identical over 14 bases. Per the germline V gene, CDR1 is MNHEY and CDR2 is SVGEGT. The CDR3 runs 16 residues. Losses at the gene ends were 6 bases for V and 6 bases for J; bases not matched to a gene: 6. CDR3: CASSGTSGRGAGELFF. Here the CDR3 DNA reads TGTGCCAGCAGCGGGACTAGCGGGAGAGGCGCCGGGGAGCTGTTTTTT.

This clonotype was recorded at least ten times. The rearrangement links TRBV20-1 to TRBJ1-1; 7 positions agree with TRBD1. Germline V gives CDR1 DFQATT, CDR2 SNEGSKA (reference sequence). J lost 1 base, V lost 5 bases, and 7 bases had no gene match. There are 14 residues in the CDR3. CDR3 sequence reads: CSAPTGRKNTEAFF. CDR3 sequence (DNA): TGCAGTGCTCCGACAGGGAGGAAGAACACTGAAGCTTTCTTT.

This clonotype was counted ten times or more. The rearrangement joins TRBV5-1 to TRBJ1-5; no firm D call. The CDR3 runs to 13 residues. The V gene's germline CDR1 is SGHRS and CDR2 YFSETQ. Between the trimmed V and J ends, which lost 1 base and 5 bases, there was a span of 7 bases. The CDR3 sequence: CASSLNPHQPQHF. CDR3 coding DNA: TGCGCCAGCAGCTTGAACCCTCATCAGCCCCAGCATTTT.

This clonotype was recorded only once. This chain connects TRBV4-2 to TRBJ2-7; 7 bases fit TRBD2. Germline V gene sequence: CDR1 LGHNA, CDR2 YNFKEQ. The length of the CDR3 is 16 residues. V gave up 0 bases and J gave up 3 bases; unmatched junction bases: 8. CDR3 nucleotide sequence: TGTGCCAGCAGCCAAGAACCCGGCGGGGGACTCTACGAGCAGTACTTC. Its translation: CASSQEPGGGLYEQYF.

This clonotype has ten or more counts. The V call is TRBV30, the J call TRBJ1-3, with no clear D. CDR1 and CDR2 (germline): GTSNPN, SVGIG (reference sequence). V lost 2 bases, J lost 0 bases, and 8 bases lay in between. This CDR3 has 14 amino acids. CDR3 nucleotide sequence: TGTGCCTGGAGTAGATTGAGCTCTGGAAACACCATATATTTT. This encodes CAWSRLSSGNTIYF.

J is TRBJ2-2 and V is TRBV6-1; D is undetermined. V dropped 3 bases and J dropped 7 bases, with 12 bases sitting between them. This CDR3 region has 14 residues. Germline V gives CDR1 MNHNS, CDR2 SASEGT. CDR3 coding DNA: TGTGCCAGCAGTGATCGGGTCTCCAACGGGGAGCTGTTTTTT. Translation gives CASSDRVSNGELFF.

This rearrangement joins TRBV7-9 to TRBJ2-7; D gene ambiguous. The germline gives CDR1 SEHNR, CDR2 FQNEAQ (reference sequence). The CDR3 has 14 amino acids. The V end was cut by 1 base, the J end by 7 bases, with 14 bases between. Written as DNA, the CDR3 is TGTGCCAGCAGCTTAGTATCTAGTCCGAGGGAGCAGTACTTC. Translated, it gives CASSLVSSPREQYF.